This T cell receptor beta chain was captured in a study of blood T cell repertoires in COVID-19. Study details: The United States, Italy and Spain provided the acute and convalescent COVID-19 samples.

Data came from immunoSEQ multiplex PCR; TCRdb stores just in-frame clones and leaves some out. The sample has some 90,000 clones; approximately 87% are singletons. The ends lost 5 bases at V and 3 bases at J; junction bases unmatched: 11. Germline V gene lookup returns CDR1 SGHAT and CDR2 FQNNGV. This CDR3 has 17 residues. The sequence was collected from a human donor in a cohort sampled during active COVID-19. The sample taken for sequencing was peripheral blood. The chain combines TRBV11-2 with TRBJ2-2, with 8 nucleotides matching TRBD1. The CDR3 loop reads CASSPSLGQGDTGELFF. The DNA of the CDR3 is TGTGCCAGCAGCCCCTCGTTAGGACAGGGAGACACCGGGGAGCTGTTTTTT.